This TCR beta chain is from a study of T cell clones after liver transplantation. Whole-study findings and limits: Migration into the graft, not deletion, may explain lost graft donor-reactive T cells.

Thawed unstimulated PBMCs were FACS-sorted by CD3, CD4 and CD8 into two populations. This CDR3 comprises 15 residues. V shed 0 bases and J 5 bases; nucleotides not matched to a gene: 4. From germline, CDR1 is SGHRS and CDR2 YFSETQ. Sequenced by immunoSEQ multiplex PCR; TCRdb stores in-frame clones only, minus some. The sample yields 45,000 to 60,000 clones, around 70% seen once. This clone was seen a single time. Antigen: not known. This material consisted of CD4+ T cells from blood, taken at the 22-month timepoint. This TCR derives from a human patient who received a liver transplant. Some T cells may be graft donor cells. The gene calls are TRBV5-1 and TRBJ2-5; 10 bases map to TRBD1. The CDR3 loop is CASSLGDRGRETQYF. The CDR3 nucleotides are TGCGCCAGCAGCTTGGGGGACAGGGGTCGGGAGACCCAGTACTTC.